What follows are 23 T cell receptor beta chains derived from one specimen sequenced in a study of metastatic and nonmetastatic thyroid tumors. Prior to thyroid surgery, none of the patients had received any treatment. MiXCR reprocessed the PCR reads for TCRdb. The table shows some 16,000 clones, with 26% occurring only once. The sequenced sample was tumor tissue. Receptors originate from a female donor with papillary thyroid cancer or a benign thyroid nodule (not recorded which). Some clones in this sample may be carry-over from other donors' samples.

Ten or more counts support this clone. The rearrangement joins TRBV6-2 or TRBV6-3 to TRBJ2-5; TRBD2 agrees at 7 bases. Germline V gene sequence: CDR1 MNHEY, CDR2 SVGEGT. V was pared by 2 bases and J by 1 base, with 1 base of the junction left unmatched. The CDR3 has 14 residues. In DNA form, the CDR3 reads TGTGCCAGCAGTTACCCTAGCGGCCAAGAGACCCAGTACTTC. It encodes CASSYPSGQETQYF.

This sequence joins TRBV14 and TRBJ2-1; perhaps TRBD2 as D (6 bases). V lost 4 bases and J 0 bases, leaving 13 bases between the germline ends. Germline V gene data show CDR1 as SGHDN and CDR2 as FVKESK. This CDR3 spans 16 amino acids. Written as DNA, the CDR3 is TGTGCCAGCAGCCTCCCGGGAGATAGCTCCTACAATGAGCAGTTCTTC. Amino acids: CASSLPGDSSYNEQFF.

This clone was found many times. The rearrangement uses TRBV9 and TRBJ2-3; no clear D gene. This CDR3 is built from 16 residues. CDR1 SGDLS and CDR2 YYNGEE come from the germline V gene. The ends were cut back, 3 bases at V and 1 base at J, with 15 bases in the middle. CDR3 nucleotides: TGTGCCAGCAGCGGCAGAGGATCCCGGGGCACAGATACGCAGTATTTT. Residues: CASSGRGSRGTDTQYF.

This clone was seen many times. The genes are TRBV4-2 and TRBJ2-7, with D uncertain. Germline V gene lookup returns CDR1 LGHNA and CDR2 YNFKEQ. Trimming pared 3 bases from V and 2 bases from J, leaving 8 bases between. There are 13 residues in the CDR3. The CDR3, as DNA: TGTGCCAGCAGCCAGGAATCCGCCTACGAGCAGTACTTC. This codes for CASSQESAYEQYF.

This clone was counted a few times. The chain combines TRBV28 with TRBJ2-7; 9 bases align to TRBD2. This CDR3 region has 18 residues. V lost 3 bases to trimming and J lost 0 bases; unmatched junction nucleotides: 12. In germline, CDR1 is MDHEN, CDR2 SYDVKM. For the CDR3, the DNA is TGTGCCAGCAGTTTCCTACTAGCGGGCGGGCGTAGCTCCTACGAGCAGTACTTC. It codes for CASSFLLAGGRSSYEQYF.

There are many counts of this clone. CDR3: CASSQGGTGGYEQYF. The DNA of the CDR3 is TGTGCCAGCAGCCAAGGGGGGACAGGAGGCTACGAGCAGTACTTC. This rearrangement joins TRBV3-1 to TRBJ2-7, with 8 positions matching TRBD1. This CDR3 contains 15 residues. Germline CDR1 reads LGHDT; CDR2 reads YNNKEL (reference sequence). Unmatched junction bases numbered 5, after V lost 1 base and J lost 3 bases.

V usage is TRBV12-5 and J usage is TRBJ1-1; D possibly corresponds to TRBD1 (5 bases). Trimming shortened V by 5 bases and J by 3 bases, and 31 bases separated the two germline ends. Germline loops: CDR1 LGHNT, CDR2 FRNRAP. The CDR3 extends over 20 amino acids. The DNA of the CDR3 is TGTGCTAGTGGTCCCCCATCGTACAGGAGGGTCGCTGGGAGGTACACTGAAGCTTTCTTT. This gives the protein CASGPPSYRRVAGRYTEAFF.

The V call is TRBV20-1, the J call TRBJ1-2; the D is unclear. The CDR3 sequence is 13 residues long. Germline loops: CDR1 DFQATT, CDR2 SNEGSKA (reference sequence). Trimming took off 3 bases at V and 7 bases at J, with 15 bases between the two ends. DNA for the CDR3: TGCAGTGCTAGGTCGGAGGGATTCAGTGGCTACACCTTC. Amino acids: CSARSEGFSGYTF.

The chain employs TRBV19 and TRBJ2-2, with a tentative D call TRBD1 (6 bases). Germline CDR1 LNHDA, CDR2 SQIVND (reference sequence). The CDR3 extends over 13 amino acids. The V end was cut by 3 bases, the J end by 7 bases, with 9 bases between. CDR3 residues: CASSIQGNGELFF. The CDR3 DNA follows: TGTGCCAGTAGTATCCAGGGGAACGGGGAGCTGTTTTTT.

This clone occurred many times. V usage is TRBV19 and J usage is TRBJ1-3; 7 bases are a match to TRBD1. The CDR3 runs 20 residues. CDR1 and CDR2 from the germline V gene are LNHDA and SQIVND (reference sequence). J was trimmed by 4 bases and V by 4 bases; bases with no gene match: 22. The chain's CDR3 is CASSTRRGSWDSTSGNTIYF. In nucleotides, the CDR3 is TGTGCCAGTAGTACCCGCAGGGGGAGCTGGGATTCAACCTCCGGAAACACCATATATTTT.

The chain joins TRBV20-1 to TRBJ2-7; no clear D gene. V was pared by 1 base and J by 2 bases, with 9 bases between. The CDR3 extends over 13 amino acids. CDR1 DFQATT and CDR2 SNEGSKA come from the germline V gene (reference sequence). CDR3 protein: CSARGWTAYEQYF. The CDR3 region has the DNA TGCAGTGCTAGAGGTTGGACGGCCTACGAGCAGTACTTC.

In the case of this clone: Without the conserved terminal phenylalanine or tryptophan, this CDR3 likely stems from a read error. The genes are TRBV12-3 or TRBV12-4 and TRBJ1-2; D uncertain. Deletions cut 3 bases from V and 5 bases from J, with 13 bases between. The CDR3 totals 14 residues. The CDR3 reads CASSFAGLGYGYTL. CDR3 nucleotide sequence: TGTGCCAGCAGTTTTGCGGGTCTGGGATATGGCTACACCCTC.

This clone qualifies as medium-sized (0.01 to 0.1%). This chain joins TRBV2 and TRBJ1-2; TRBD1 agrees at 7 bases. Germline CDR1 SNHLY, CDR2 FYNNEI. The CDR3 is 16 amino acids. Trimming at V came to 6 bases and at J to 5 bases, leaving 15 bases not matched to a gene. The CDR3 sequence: CASRGLGQPAGYGYTF. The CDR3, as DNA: TGTGCCAGCAGGGGCTTGGGACAGCCCGCGGGATATGGCTACACCTTC.

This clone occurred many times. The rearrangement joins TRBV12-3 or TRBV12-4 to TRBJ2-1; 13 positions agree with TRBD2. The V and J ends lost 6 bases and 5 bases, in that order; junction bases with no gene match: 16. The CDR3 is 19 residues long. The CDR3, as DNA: TGTGCCAGCAGATTTCCTCTCGGGACTAGCGGGAAGGAGGACAATGAGCAGTTCTTC. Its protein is CASRFPLGTSGKEDNEQFF.

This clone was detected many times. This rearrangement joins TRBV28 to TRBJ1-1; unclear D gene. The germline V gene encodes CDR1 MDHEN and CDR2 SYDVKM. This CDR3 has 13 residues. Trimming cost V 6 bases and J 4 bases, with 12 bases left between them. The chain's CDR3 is CASRSFGGTEAFF. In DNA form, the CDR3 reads TGTGCCAGCAGATCCTTCGGCGGCACTGAAGCTTTCTTT.

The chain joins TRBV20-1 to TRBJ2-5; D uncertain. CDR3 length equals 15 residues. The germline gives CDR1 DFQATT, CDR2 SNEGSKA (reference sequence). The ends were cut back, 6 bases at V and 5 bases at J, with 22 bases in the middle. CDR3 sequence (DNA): TGCAGTGCCCATCACCCAGCTAAGGAGTCGGAGACCCAGTACTTC. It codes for CSAHHPAKESETQYF.

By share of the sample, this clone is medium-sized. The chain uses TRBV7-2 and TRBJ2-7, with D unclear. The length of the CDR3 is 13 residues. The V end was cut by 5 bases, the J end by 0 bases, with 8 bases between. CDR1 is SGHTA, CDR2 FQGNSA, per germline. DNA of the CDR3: TGTGCCAGCAGCCCACGAGTCTCCTACGAGCAGTACTTC. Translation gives CASSPRVSYEQYF.

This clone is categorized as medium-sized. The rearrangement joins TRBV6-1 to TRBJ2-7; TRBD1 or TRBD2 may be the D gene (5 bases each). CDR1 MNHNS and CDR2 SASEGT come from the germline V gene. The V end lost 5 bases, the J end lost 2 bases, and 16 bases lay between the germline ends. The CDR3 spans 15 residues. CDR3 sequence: CASSKPGRSTYEQYF. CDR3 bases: TGTGCCAGCAGTAAGCCGGGACGTAGCACCTACGAGCAGTACTTC.

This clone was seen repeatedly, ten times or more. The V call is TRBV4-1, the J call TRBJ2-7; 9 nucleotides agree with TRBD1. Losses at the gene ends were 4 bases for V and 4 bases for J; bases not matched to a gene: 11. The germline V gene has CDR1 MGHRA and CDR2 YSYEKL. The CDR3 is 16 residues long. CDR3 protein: CASSRLTGTGPYEQYF. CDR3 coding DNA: TGCGCCAGCAGCCGTTTAACCGGGACAGGGCCTTACGAGCAGTACTTC.

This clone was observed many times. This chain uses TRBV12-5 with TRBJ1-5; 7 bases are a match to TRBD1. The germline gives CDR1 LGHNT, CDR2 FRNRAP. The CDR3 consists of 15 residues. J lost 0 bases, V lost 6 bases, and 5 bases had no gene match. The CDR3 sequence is CASGPGTASNQPQHF. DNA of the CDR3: TGTGCTAGTGGACCCGGGACAGCTAGCAATCAGCCCCAGCATTTT. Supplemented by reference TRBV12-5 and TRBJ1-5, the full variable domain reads DARVTQTPRHKVTEMGQEVTMRCQPILGHNTVFWYRQTMMQGLELLAYFRNRAPLDDSGMPKDRFSAEMPDATLATLKIQPSEPRDSAVYFCASGPGTASNQPQHFGDGTRLSIL.

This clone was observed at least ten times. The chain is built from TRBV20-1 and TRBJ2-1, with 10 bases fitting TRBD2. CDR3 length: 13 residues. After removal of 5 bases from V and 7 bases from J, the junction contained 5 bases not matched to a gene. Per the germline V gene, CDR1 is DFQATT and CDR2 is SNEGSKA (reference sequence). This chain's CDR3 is CSASSGSKNEQFF. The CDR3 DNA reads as TGCAGTGCTTCTAGCGGGAGTAAAAATGAGCAGTTCTTC.

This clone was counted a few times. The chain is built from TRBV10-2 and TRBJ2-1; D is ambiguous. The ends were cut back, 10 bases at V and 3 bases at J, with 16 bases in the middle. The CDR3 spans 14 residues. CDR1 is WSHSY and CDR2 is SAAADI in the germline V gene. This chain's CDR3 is CATMFGDSYNEQFF. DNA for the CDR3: TGCGCCACTATGTTTGGGGATAGCTACAATGAGCAGTTCTTC.

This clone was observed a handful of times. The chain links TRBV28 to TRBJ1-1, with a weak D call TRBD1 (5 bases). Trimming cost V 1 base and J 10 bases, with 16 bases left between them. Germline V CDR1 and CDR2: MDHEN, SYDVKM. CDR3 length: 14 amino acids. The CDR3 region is CASSLSGRGEVAFF. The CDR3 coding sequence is TGTGCCAGCAGTTTATCGGGTAGGGGCGAAGTAGCTTTCTTT. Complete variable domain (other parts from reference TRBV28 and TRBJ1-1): DVKVTQSSRYLVKRTGEKVFLECVQDMDHENMFWYRQDPGLGLRLIYFSYDVKMKEKGDIPEGYSVSREKKERFSLILESASTNQTSMYLCASSLSGRGEVAFFGQGTRLTVV.